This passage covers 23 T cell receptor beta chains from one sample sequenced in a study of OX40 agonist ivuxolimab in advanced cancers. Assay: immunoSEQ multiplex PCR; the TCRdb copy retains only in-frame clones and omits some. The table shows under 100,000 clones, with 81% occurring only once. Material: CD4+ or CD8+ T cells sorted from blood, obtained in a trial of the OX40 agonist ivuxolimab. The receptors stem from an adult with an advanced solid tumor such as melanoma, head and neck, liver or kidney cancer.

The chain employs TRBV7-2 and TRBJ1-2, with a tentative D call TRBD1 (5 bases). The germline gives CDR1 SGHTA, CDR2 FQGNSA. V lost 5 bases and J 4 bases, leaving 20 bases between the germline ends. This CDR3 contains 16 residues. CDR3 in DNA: TGTGCCAGCAGCCCAATAATTGGGGGAGTGGGCTATGGCTACACCTTC. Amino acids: CASSPIIGGVGYGYTF. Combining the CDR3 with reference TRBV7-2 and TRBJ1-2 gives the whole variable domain GAGVSQSPSNKVTEKGKDVELRCDPISGHTALYWYRQSLGQGLEFLIYFQGNSAPDKSGLPSDRFSAERTGGSVSTLTIQRTQQEDSAVYLCASSPIIGGVGYGYTFGSGTRLTVV.

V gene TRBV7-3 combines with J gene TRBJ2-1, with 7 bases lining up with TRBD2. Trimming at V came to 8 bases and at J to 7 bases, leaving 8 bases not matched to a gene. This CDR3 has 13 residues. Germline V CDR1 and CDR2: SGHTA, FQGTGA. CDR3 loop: CASSSGAGNEQFF. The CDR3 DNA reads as TGTGCCAGCTCGAGCGGGGCGGGGAATGAGCAGTTCTTC.

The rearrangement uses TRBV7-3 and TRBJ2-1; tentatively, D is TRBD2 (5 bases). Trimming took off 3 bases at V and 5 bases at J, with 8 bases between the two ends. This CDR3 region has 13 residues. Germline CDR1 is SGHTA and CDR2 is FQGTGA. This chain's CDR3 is CASSFGGNNEQFF. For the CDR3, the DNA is TGTGCCAGCAGCTTTGGAGGAAACAATGAGCAGTTCTTC. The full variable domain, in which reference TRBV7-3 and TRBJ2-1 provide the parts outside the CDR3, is GAGVSQTPSNKVTEKGKYVELRCDPISGHTALYWYRQSLGQGPEFLIYFQGTGAADDSGLPNDRFFAVRPEGSVSTLKIQRTERGDSAVYLCASSFGGNNEQFFGPGTRLTVL.

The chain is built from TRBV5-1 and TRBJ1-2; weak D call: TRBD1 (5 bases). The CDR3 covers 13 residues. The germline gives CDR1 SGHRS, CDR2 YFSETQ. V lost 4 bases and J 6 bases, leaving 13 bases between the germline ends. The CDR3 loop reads CASSGDGFDGYTF. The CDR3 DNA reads TGCGCCAGCAGCGGGGACGGCTTTGATGGCTACACCTTC.

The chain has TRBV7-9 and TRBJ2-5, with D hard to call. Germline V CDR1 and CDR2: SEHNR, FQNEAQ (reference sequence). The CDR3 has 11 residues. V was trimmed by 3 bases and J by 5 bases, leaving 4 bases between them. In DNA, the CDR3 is TGTGCCAGCAGCTTCTTTGAGACCCAGTACTTC. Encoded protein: CASSFFETQYF.

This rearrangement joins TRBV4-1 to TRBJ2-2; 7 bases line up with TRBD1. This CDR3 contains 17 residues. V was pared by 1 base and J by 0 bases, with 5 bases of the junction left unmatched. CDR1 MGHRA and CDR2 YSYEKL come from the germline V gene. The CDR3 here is CASSQGRGNSNTGELFF. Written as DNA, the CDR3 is TGCGCCAGCAGCCAAGGCAGGGGGAATTCGAACACCGGGGAGCTGTTTTTT.

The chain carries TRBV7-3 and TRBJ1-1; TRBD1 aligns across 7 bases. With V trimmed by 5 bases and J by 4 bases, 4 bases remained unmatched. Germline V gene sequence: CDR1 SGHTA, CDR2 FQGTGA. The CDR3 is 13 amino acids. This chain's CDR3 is CASSQQGTTEAFF. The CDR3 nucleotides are TGTGCCAGCAGCCAACAGGGGACCACTGAAGCTTTCTTT.

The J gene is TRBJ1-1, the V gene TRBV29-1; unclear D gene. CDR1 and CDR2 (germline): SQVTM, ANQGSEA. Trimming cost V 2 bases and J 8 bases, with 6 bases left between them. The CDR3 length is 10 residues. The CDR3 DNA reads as TGCAGCGTTGAAATGGGAGAAGCTTTCTTT. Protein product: CSVEMGEAFF. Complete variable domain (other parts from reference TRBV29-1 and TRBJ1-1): SAVISQKPSRDICQRGTSLTIQCQVDSQVTMMFWYRQQPGQSLTLIATANQGSEATYESGFVIDKFPISRPNLTFSTLTVSNMSPEDSSIYLCSVEMGEAFFGQGTRLTVV.

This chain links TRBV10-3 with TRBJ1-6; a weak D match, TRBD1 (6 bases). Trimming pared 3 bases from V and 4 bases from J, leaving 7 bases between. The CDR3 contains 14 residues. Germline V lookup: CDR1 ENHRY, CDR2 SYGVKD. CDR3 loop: CAISEGQYNSPLHF. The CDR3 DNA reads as TGTGCCATCAGTGAAGGACAGTATAATTCACCCCTCCACTTT.

This chain's CDR3 is CASSQGGGKADLNTEAFF. CDR3 in DNA: TGCGCCAGCAGCCAAGGAGGGGGCAAAGCGGACCTGAACACTGAAGCTTTCTTT. The V call is TRBV4-1, the J call TRBJ1-1; TRBD1 aligns across 7 bases. V shed 1 base, J shed 0 bases, and the junction held 11 bases outside the gene matches. The germline V gene encodes CDR1 MGHRA and CDR2 YSYEKL. The CDR3 has 18 amino acids.

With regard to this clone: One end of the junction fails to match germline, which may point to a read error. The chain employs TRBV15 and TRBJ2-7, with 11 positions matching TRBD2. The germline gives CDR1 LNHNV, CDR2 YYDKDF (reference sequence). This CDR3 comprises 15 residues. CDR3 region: CATGREGLADYEQYF. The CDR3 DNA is TGTGCCACCGGCAGAGAGGGACTAGCGGACTACGAGCAGTACTTC.

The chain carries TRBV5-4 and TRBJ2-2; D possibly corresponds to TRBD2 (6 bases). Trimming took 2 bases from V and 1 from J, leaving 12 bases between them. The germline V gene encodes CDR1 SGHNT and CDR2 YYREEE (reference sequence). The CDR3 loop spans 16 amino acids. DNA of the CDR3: TGTGCCAGCAGCTTTGGGCTAGCGCTGAACACCGGGGAGCTGTTTTTT. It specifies CASSFGLALNTGELFF.

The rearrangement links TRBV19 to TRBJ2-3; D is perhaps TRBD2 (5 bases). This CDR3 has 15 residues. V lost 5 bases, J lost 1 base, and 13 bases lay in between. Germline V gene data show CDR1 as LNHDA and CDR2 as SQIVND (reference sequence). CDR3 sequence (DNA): TGTGCCAGTAGTGGTCGGGCAGCGGGCACAGATACGCAGTATTTT. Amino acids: CASSGRAAGTDTQYF.

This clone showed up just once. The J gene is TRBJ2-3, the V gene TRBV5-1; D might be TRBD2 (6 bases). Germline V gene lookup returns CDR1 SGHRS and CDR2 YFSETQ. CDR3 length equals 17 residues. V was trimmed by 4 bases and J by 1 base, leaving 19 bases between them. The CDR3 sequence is CASSPRGGGSGTDTQYF. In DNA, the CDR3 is TGCGCCAGCAGCCCACGGGGAGGCGGCAGTGGCACAGATACGCAGTATTTT.

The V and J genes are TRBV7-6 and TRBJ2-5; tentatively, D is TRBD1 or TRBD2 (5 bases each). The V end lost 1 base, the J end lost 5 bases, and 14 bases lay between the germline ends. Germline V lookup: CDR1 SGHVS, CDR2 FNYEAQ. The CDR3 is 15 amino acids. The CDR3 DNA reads TGTGCCAGCAGCTTAGTCGGACTCCGGGGCGAGACCCAGTACTTC. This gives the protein CASSLVGLRGETQYF.

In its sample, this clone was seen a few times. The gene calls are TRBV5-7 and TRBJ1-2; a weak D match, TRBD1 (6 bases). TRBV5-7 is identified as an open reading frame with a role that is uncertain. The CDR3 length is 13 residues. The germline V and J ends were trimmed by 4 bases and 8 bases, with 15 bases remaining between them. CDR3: CASSAETGYGYTF. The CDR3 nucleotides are TGTGCCAGCAGCGCCGAAACAGGGTACGGCTACACCTTC.

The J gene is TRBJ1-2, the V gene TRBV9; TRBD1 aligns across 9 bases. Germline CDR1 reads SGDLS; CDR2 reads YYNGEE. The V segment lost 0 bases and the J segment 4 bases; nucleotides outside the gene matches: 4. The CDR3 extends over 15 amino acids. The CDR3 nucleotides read TGTGCCAGCAGCGTAGGGGGACAGGGCATCTATGGCTACACCTTC. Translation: CASSVGGQGIYGYTF.

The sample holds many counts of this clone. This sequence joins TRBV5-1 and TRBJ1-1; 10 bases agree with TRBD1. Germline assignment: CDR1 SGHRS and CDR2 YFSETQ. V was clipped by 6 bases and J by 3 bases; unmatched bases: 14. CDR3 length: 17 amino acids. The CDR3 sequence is CASTFSGTGAGDTEAFF. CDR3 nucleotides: TGCGCCAGCACATTCTCCGGGACAGGGGCGGGTGACACTGAAGCTTTCTTT.

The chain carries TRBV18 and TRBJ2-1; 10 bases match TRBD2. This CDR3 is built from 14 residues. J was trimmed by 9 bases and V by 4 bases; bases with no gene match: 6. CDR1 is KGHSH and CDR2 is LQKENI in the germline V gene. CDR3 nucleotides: TGTGCCAGCTCACTAGCGGGAGGAGTTATTGAGCAGTTCTTC. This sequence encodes CASSLAGGVIEQFF.

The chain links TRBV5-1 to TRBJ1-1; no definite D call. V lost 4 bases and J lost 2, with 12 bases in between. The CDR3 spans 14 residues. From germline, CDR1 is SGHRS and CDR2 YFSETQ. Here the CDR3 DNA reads TGCGCCAGCAGCCTGGTTACAGCTAACACTGAAGCTTTCTTT. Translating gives CASSLVTANTEAFF. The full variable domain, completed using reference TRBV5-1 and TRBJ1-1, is KAGVTQTPRYLIKTRGQQVTLSCSPISGHRSVSWYQQTPGQGLQFLFEYFSETQRNKGNFPGRFSGRQFSNSRSEMNVSTLELGDSALYLCASSLVTANTEAFFGQGTRLTVV.

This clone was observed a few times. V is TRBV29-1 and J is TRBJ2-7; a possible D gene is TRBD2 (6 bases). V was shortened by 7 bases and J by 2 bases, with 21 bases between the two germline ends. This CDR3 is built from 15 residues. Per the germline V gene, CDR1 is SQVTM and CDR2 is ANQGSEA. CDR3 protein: CSAARTTRGAYEQYF. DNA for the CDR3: TGCAGCGCCGCCAGGACTACCCGAGGGGCCTACGAGCAGTACTTC.

The CDR3 DNA reads as TGTGCCAGCAGCAAACTAGAACAGGGGGGGGGAAACACCATATATTTT. Translating gives CASSKLEQGGGNTIYF. The chain is built from TRBV21-1 and TRBJ1-3; the D segment call TRBD1 is taken from the table without a DNA check. TRBV21-1 is a listed pseudogene. There are 16 residues in the CDR3.

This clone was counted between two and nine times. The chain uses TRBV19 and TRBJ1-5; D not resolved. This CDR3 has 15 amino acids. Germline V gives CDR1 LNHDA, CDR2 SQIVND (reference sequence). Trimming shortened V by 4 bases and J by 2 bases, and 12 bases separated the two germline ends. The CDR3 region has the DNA TGTGCCAGTAGTAGTGGGTCTGCGGGCAATCAGCCCCAGCATTTT. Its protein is CASSSGSAGNQPQHF. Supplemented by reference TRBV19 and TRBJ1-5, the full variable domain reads DGGITQSPKYLFRKEGQNVTLSCEQNLNHDAMYWYRQDPGQGLRLIYYSQIVNDFQKGDIAEGYSVSREKKESFPLTVTSAQKNPTAFYLCASSSGSAGNQPQHFGDGTRLSIL.